This entry lists 13 T cell receptor beta chains sequenced from one sample in a study of beta chain features in type 1 diabetes. The investigators reverse transcribed all of the isolated RNA, so they sequenced expressed TCRB transcripts. Libraries were prepared by immunoSEQ multiplex PCR; TCRdb keeps only in-frame clonotypes and omits some of them. The data hold about 160,000 clones, with around 7.9% observed a single time. Their antigens remain unidentified. Study-level points and caveats: A moderate, significant TCRB CDR3 shortening appeared in type 1 diabetes across four CD4+ subsets.

What was sequenced was central memory CD4+ T cells from blood. The receptor source for this set is a man aged 18 to 30 with type 1 diabetes.

This clone was seen a few times. The gene calls are TRBV4-2 and TRBJ1-3, with D unclear. V gave up 0 bases and J gave up 0 bases, with 9 bases separating them. CDR1 and CDR2 (germline): LGHNA, YNFKEQ. The CDR3 totals 16 residues. The CDR3 nucleotides read TGTGCCAGCAGCCAAGATGGGAGCTTCTCTGGAAACACCATATATTTT. This sequence encodes CASSQDGSFSGNTIYF.

With respect to this clone: The sample holds other DNA sequences that translate to the same CDR3. The chain uses TRBV30 and TRBJ1-2; D gene uncertain. Trimming cost V 2 bases and J 4 bases, with 8 bases left between them. The CDR3 length is 12 residues. Germline V gene data show CDR1 as GTSNPN and CDR2 as SVGIG (reference sequence). Written as DNA, the CDR3 is TGTGCCTGGAGTCCTGGGCTCTATGGCTACACCTTC. Protein product: CAWSPGLYGYTF.

This clone was counted between two and nine times. The CDR3 protein is CASSTTTGSNTGELFF. The CDR3 DNA sequence: TGTGCCAGCAGTACTACCACGGGGTCGAACACCGGGGAGCTGTTTTTT. The chain joins TRBV28 to TRBJ2-2, with D possibly TRBD2 on 5 matching bases. The germline V gene has CDR1 MDHEN and CDR2 SYDVKM. The V end was cut by 5 bases, the J end by 0 bases, with 13 bases between. The CDR3 has 16 amino acids.

This clone has a handful of counts. The chain joins TRBV5-1 to TRBJ1-2, with TRBD1 identical over 7 bases. The CDR3 totals 15 residues. The trim removed 3 bases at V and 8 bases at J, leaving 13 bases unmatched. Germline CDR1 is SGHRS and CDR2 is YFSETQ. CDR3 nucleotide sequence: TGCGCCAGCAGCTCTGACAGGGATGGAGCAGGAGGCTACACCTTC. This gives the protein CASSSDRDGAGGYTF.

V gene TRBV19 combines with J gene TRBJ1-5, with D unresolved. V was trimmed by 3 bases and J by 2 bases, leaving 11 bases between them. The CDR3 consists of 15 residues. Germline assignment: CDR1 LNHDA and CDR2 SQIVND (reference sequence). The CDR3 DNA reads as TGTGCCAGTAGTATGAACGTCGGGGGCAATCAGCCCCAGCATTTT. It translates to CASSMNVGGNQPQHF. Full variable domain (outside the CDR3, taken from reference TRBV19 and TRBJ1-5): DGGITQSPKYLFRKEGQNVTLSCEQNLNHDAMYWYRQDPGQGLRLIYYSQIVNDFQKGDIAEGYSVSREKKESFPLTVTSAQKNPTAFYLCASSMNVGGNQPQHFGDGTRLSIL.

The rearrangement uses TRBV7-8 and TRBJ2-7; weak D call: TRBD1 (6 bases). V lost 3 bases and J lost 11, with 23 bases in between. In germline, CDR1 is SGHVS, CDR2 FQNEAQ. This CDR3 has 15 residues. The CDR3 protein is CASSFSDSGQLPKYF. The CDR3 DNA is TGTGCCAGCAGCTTTAGTGATTCAGGACAGTTGCCTAAGTACTTC.

The chain is built from TRBV4-2 and TRBJ2-1; D unclear. Germline V gene data show CDR1 as LGHNA and CDR2 as YNFKEQ. The CDR3 has 13 residues. The germline V and J ends were trimmed by 3 bases and 5 bases, with 8 bases remaining between them. The CDR3, as DNA: TGTGCCAGCAGCCAGAACCCGGACAATGAGCAGTTCTTC. Translating gives CASSQNPDNEQFF.

This chain uses TRBV10-3 with TRBJ1-1; TRBD1 agrees at 10 bases. V dropped 1 base and J dropped 4; count of bases not matched to a gene: 0. The CDR3 has 14 residues. Germline V lookup: CDR1 ENHRY, CDR2 SYGVKD. CDR3 sequence: CAISEWTGGTEAFF. The CDR3, as DNA: TGTGCCATCAGTGAGTGGACAGGGGGCACTGAAGCTTTCTTT.

Only a few counts were recorded for this clone. The chain recombines TRBV25-1 with TRBJ1-2; D not certain. The CDR3 extends over 14 amino acids. Germline values: CDR1 MGHDK, CDR2 SYGVNS. V was cut by 3 bases and J by 2 bases, with 10 bases left in between. CDR3 amino acids: CASSEAARNYGYTF. The CDR3 nucleotides are TGTGCCAGCAGTGAGGCCGCCAGGAACTATGGCTACACCTTC.

The chain has TRBV29-1 and TRBJ1-1, with D perhaps TRBD1 (6 bases). The germline V and J ends were trimmed by 5 bases and 0 bases, with 16 bases remaining between them. Germline V gene data show CDR1 as SQVTM and CDR2 as ANQGSEA. This CDR3 region has 15 residues. The CDR3 region is CSVSPGQGMNTEAFF. The CDR3 coding sequence is TGCAGCGTTAGTCCGGGACAAGGGATGAACACTGAAGCTTTCTTT.

This clone occurred a few times. The chain is built from TRBV7-6 and TRBJ2-3, with 7 bases fitting TRBD2. The CDR3 loop spans 13 amino acids. Germline loops: CDR1 SGHVS, CDR2 FNYEAQ. V shed 5 bases and J 4 bases; nucleotides not matched to a gene: 3. The CDR3 loop is CASSRRGADTQYF. Here the CDR3 DNA reads TGTGCCAGCAGCCGCCGGGGGGCAGATACGCAGTATTTT. The full variable domain, its missing parts supplied by reference TRBV7-6 and TRBJ2-3, is GAGVSQSPRYKVTKRGQDVALRCDPISGHVSLYWYRQALGQGPEFLTYFNYEAQQDKSGLPNDRFSAERPEGSISTLTIQRTEQRDSAMYRCASSRRGADTQYFGPGTRLTVL.

This clone was observed a few times. The chain joins TRBV5-1 to TRBJ2-1; D possibly corresponds to TRBD2 (5 bases). Between the trimmed V and J ends, which lost 4 bases and 6 bases, there was a span of 14 bases. Germline CDR1 SGHRS, CDR2 YFSETQ. The CDR3 is 14 residues long. The CDR3 here is CASSPAIAGNEQFF. The CDR3 DNA reads TGCGCCAGCAGCCCTGCTATTGCGGGCAATGAGCAGTTCTTC. Together with reference TRBV5-1 and TRBJ2-1, the CDR3 gives the full variable domain: KAGVTQTPRYLIKTRGQQVTLSCSPISGHRSVSWYQQTPGQGLQFLFEYFSETQRNKGNFPGRFSGRQFSNSRSEMNVSTLELGDSALYLCASSPAIAGNEQFFGPGTRLTVL.

The chain has TRBV2 and TRBJ1-2; no reliable D call. This CDR3 has 13 residues. Germline V gene sequence: CDR1 SNHLY, CDR2 FYNNEI. The V gene lost 6 bases and the J gene lost 0 bases, with 8 bases spanning the gap. Here the CDR3 DNA reads TGTGCCAGCAGGCCTACAGCTAACTATGGCTACACCTTC. It is translated as CASRPTANYGYTF.